The 18 T cell receptor beta chains below were found in one sample sequenced in a study of blood T cell repertoires in COVID-19. The protocol was immunoSEQ multiplex PCR, while the TCRdb copy is restricted to in-frame clones and leaves out a portion. Of 250,000 to 300,000 clones listed, around 88% are singletons. Sequencing input: peripheral blood. These receptors originate from a woman aged 30 to 39 who had recovered from COVID-19.

The chain carries TRBV27 and TRBJ2-3, with D maybe TRBD2 (6 bases). V was cut by 3 bases and J by 2 bases, with 12 bases left in between. Germline CDR1 and CDR2: MNHEY and SMNVEV (reference sequence). The CDR3 runs to 15 residues. CDR3 in amino acids: CASSLAGRSTDTQYF. The DNA of the CDR3 is TGTGCCAGCAGTTTGGCAGGGAGGTCCACAGATACGCAGTATTTT.

V is TRBV5-4 and J is TRBJ1-4; D uncertain. Deletions cut 4 bases from V and 8 bases from J, with 18 bases between. Germline loops: CDR1 SGHNT, CDR2 YYREEE (reference sequence). This CDR3 is 15 amino acids long. The CDR3, as DNA: TGTGCCAGCAGCGCAACCACGGGTCCCAACGAAAAACTGTTTTTT. Translation: CASSATTGPNEKLFF. The whole variable domain, filled in from reference TRBV5-4 and TRBJ1-4, reads ETGVTQSPTHLIKTRGQQVTLRCSSQSGHNTVSWYQQALGQGPQFIFQYYREEENGRGNFPPRFSGLQFPNYSSELNVNALELDDSALYLCASSATTGPNEKLFFGSGTQLSVL.

V usage is TRBV7-6 and J usage is TRBJ1-4; the D is unclear. Germline loops: CDR1 SGHVS, CDR2 FNYEAQ. The CDR3 spans 19 residues. V lost 1 base to trimming and J lost 0 bases, with 18 bases between them. CDR3 sequence: CASSLVPLYETSTNEKLFF. The CDR3 DNA follows: TGTGCCAGCAGCTTAGTCCCCCTGTATGAGACATCAACTAATGAAAAACTGTTTTTT.

A note on this clone: The junction differs from germline at one of its ends, possibly a read error. The chain combines TRBV10-2 with TRBJ2-1; D is uncertain. CDR1 and CDR2 from the germline V gene are WSHSY and SAAADI. The CDR3 loop spans 11 amino acids. CDR3 sequence (DNA): TGCGCCAGCAGTGAGGCGGCTATTCTCCTCTTC. This translates into CASSEAAILLF.

As DNA, the CDR3 is TGTGCCAGCAGTCCTGACAGCCCTAGCTCCTATAATTCACCCCTCCACTTT. It codes for CASSPDSPSSYNSPLHF. The genes are TRBV3-1 (or the pseudogene TRBV3-2) and TRBJ1-6, with D maybe TRBD1 (5 bases). V was clipped by 6 bases and J by 0 bases, with 15 bases between them. This CDR3 region has 17 residues. CDR1 and CDR2 (germline): LGHDT, YNNKEL (reference sequence).

The rearrangement uses TRBV3-1 (or the pseudogene TRBV3-2) and TRBJ1-1; the D gene is possibly TRBD1 (5 bases). The CDR3 spans 15 residues. Trimming pared 2 bases from V and 9 bases from J, leaving 19 bases between. Germline CDR1 reads LGHDT; CDR2 reads YNNKEL (reference sequence). This CDR3 is CASSQPTDHGWKAFF. CDR3 DNA: TGTGCCAGCAGCCAACCGACAGACCACGGTTGGAAAGCTTTCTTT.

The J gene is TRBJ1-2, the V gene TRBV18, with 8 bases lining up with TRBD1. The CDR3 extends over 16 amino acids. CDR1 is KGHSH and CDR2 is LQKENI in the germline V gene. The V gene end was trimmed by 2 bases and the J gene end by 2 bases; junction bases not matched to a gene: 7. The CDR3 here is CASSPAGQGANYGYTF. The CDR3 bases are TGTGCCAGCTCACCAGCGGGGCAGGGGGCGAACTATGGCTACACCTTC.

The chain links TRBV4-1 to TRBJ2-2; 7 nucleotides match TRBD2. The length of the CDR3 is 18 residues. V lost 1 base and J lost 3; bases outside the gene matches: 11. Germline values: CDR1 MGHRA, CDR2 YSYEKL. CDR3 region: CASSQAPGRAGDTGELFF. DNA for the CDR3: TGCGCCAGCAGCCAAGCCCCCGGACGGGCGGGGGACACCGGGGAGCTGTTTTTT.

The CDR3 sequence: CASTGRAGSRDLQFF. In DNA form, the CDR3 reads TGTGCCAGCACCGGGAGGGCTGGTTCTAGGGATCTGCAGTTCTTC. The chain couples TRBV11-1 to TRBJ2-1; TRBD2 agrees at 8 bases. The germline CDR1 and CDR2 sequences are SGHAT and FQDESV (reference sequence). V dropped 7 bases and J dropped 12; count of bases not matched to a gene: 17. The CDR3 sequence is 15 residues long.

The chain is built from TRBV28 and TRBJ1-1; D is perhaps TRBD1 (5 bases). Germline-derived CDR1 and CDR2 are MDHEN and SYDVKM. The CDR3 covers 14 residues. V shed 7 bases and J shed 4 bases, with 16 bases lying between them. The DNA for the CDR3 is TGTGCCAGCACCCTGGGGGGGAAGGCCACTGAAGCTTTCTTT. Protein product: CASTLGGKATEAFF.

V and J are TRBV12-3 or TRBV12-4 and TRBJ2-5; no clear D. V lost 5 bases and J lost 1, with 8 bases in between. CDR3 size: 13 residues. Here the CDR3 reads CASSNPRQETQYF. In nucleotides, the CDR3 is TGTGCCAGCAGTAATCCCCGCCAAGAGACCCAGTACTTC.

The V gene is TRBV27, the J gene TRBJ2-7; TRBD1 aligns across 7 bases. CDR1 and CDR2 from the germline V gene are MNHEY and SMNVEV (reference sequence). J gave up 2 bases and V 3 bases, and 1 base lay outside the gene matches. The CDR3 runs to 13 residues. The CDR3 DNA sequence: TGTGCCAGCAGTTTTCAGGGGGCCTACGAGCAGTACTTC. This translates into CASSFQGAYEQYF.

This clone was detected once. The chain couples TRBV15 to TRBJ2-3, with D perhaps TRBD2 (5 bases). The CDR3 is made up of 13 amino acids. V was trimmed by 2 bases and J by 4 bases, leaving 7 bases between them. From germline, CDR1 is LNHNV and CDR2 YYDKDF (reference sequence). The CDR3 is CATSRRGSDTQYF. The CDR3 DNA is TGTGCCACCAGCAGACGGGGATCAGATACGCAGTATTTT.

This clone has a count of ten or more. This rearrangement joins TRBV3-1 (or the pseudogene TRBV3-2) to TRBJ1-2, with a tentative D call TRBD1 (5 bases). This CDR3 spans 14 amino acids. Looked up from germline, CDR1 is LGHDT and CDR2 is YNNKEL (reference sequence). V lost 1 base and J lost 4, with 10 bases in between. CDR3 bases: TGTGCCAGCAGCCAAGTCTCGACAGCCTATGGCTACACCTTC. It codes for CASSQVSTAYGYTF.

The chain is built from TRBV6-5 and TRBJ2-7, with D perhaps matching TRBD1 (6 bases). Trimming removed 5 bases from V and 0 bases from J, with 8 bases in between. This CDR3 is 13 amino acids long. Germline V CDR1 and CDR2: MNHEY, SVGAGI. Here the CDR3 DNA reads TGTGCCAGCAGTAGACAGGTCTCCTACGAGCAGTACTTC. It specifies CASSRQVSYEQYF.

The chain joins TRBV23-1 to TRBJ2-1; D is ambiguous. TRBV23-1 belongs to the ORF category, with a function that is uncertain. Trimming took off 0 bases at V and 3 bases at J, with 12 bases between the two ends. CDR3 length: 16 residues. In DNA, the CDR3 is TGCGCCAGCAGTCAATCCGCTGGCGGCAGCTACAATGAGCAGTTCTTC. This sequence encodes CASSQSAGGSYNEQFF.

The J gene is TRBJ1-2, the V gene TRBV5-5; 9 bases match TRBD1. Germline V gene data show CDR1 as SGHKS and CDR2 as YYEKEE (reference sequence). With 3 bases clipped from V and 6 bases from J, the junction kept 9 bases outside the gene matches. CDR3 size: 15 residues. The DNA for the CDR3 is TGTGCCAGCAGCTCAGGAGCCGGACAGGGGAATGGCTACACCTTC. This codes for CASSSGAGQGNGYTF.

The V call is TRBV7-6, the J call TRBJ1-2; 10 bases align to TRBD1. This CDR3 is 14 amino acids long. The junction had 6 bases not matched to a gene; V was cut back by 4 bases and J by 7 bases. The germline V gene has CDR1 SGHVS and CDR2 FNYEAQ. Written as DNA, the CDR3 is TGTGCCAGCAGCTCTCGGACAGGGGGAAGTGGCTACACCTTC. It yields the protein CASSSRTGGSGYTF. Supplemented by reference TRBV7-6 and TRBJ1-2, the full variable domain reads GAGVSQSPRYKVTKRGQDVALRCDPISGHVSLYWYRQALGQGPEFLTYFNYEAQQDKSGLPNDRFSAERPEGSISTLTIQRTEQRDSAMYRCASSSRTGGSGYTFGSGTRLTVV.